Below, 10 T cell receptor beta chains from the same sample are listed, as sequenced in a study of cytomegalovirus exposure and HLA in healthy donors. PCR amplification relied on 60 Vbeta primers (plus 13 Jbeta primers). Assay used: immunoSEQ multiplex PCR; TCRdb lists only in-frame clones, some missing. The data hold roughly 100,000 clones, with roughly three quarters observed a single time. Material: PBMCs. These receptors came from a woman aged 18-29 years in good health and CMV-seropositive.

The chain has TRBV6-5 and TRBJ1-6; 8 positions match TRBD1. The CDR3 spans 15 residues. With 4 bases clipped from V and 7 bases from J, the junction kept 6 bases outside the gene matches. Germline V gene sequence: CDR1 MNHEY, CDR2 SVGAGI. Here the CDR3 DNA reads TGTGCCAGCAGTTCCGGACAGGGAACCAATTCACCCCTCCACTTT. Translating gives CASSSGQGTNSPLHF.

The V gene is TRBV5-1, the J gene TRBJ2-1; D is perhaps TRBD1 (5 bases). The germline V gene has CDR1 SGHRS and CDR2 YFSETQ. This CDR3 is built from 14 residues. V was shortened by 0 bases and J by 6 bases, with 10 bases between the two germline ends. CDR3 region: CASSLGPGSNEQFF. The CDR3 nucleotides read TGCGCCAGCAGCTTGGGCCCAGGGTCCAATGAGCAGTTCTTC.

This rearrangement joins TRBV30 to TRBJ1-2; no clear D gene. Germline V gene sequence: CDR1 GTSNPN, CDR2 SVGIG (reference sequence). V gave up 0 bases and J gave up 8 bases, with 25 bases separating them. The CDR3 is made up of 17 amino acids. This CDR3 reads CAWSVVRLDTSTLGYTF. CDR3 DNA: TGTGCCTGGAGTGTAGTGCGATTAGATACTAGTACTTTAGGCTACACCTTC.

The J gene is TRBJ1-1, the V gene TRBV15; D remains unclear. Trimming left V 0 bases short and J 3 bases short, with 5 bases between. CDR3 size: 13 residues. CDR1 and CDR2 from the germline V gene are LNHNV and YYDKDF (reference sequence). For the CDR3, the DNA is TGTGCCACCAGCAGAGATCCCGACACTGAAGCTTTCTTT. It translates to CATSRDPDTEAFF. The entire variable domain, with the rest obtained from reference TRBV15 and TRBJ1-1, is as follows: DAMVIQNPRYQVTQFGKPVTLSCSQTLNHNVMYWYQQKSSQAPKLLFHYYDKDFNNEADTPDNFQSRRPNTSFCFLDIRSPGLGDTAMYLCATSRDPDTEAFFGQGTRLTVV.

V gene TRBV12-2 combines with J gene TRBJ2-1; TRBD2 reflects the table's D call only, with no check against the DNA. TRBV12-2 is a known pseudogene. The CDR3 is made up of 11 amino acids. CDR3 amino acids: CYALSYNEQFF. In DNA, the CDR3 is TGTTACGCGCTTTCCTACAATGAGCAGTTCTTC.

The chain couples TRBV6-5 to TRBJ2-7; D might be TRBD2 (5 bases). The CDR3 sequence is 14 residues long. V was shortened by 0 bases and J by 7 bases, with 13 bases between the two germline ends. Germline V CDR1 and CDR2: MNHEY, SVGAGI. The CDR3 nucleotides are TGTGCCAGCAGTTACTCGGGCGAGGGTCTGGAGCAGTACTTC. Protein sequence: CASSYSGEGLEQYF.

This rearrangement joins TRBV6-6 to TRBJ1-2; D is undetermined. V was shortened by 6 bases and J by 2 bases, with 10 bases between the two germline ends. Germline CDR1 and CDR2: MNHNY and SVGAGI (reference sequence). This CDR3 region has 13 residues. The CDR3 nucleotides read TGTGCCAGCAGCCAAACAGAAAACTATGGCTACACCTTC. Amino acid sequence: CASSQTENYGYTF.

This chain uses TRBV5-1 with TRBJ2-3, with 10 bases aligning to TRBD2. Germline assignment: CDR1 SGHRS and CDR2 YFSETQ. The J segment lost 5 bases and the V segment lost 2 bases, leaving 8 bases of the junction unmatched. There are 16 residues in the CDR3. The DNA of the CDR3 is TGCGCCAGCAGCTTCTGGAGCGGGGGGGCCGTAGATACGCAGTATTTT. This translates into CASSFWSGGAVDTQYF.

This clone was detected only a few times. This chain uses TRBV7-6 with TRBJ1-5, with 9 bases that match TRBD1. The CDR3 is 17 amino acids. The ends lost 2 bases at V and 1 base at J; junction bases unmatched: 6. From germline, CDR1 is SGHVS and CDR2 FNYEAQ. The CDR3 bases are TGTGCCAGCAGCTTAAGTGTGGGACAGGGCAGCAATCAGCCCCAGCATTTT. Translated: CASSLSVGQGSNQPQHF.

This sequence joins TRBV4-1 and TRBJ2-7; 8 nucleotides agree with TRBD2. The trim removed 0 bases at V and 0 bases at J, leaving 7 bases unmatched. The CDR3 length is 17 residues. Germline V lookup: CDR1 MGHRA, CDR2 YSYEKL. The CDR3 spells CASSQDTGGGSSYEQYF. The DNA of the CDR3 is TGCGCCAGCAGCCAAGATACAGGCGGGGGGAGCTCCTACGAGCAGTACTTC.